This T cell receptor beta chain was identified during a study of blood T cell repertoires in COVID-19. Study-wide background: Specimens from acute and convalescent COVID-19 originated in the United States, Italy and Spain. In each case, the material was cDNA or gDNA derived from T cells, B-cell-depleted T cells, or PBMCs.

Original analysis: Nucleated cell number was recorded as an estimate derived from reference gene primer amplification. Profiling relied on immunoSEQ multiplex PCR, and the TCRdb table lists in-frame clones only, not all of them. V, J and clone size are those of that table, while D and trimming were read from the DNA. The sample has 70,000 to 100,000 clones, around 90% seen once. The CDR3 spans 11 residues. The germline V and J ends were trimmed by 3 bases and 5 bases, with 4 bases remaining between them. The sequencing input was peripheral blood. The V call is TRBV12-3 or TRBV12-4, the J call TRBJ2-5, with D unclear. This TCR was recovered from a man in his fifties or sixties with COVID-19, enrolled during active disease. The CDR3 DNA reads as TGTGCCAGCAGTTTGCGTGAGACCCAGTACTTC. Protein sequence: CASSLRETQYF.